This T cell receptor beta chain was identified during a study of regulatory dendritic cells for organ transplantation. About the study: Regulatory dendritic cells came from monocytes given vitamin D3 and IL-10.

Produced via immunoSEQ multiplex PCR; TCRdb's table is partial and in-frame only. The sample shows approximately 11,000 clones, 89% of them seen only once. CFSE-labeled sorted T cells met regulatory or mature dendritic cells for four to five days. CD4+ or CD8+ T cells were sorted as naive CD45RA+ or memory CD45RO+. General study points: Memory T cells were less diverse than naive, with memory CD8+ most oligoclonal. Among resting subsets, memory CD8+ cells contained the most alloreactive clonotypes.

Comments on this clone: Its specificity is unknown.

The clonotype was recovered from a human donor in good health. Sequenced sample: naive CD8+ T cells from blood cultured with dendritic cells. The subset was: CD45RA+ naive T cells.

The CDR3 sequence is CASSYSYTVNTEAFF. CDR3 bases: TGTGCCAGCAGTTACTCGTACACCGTGAACACTGAAGCTTTCTTT. The V and J genes are TRBV6-6 and TRBJ1-1; D gene unclear. The CDR3 has 15 residues. The V end was cut by 0 bases, the J end by 0 bases, with 8 bases between. Germline V gene data show CDR1 as MNHNY and CDR2 as SVGAGI (reference sequence).